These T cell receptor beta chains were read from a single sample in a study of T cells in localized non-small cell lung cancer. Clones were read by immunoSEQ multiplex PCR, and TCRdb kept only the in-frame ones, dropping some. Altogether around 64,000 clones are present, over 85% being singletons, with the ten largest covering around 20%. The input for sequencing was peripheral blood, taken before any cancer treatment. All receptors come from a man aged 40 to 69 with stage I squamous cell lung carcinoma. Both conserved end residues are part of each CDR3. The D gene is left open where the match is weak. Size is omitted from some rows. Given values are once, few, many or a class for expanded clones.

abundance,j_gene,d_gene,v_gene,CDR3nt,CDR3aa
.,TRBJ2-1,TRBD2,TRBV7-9,TGTGCCAGCAGCGATAGACTAGCGGGAGGCTCCTACAATGAGCAGTTCTTC,CASSDRLAGGSYNEQFF
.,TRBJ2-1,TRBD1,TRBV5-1,TGCGCCAGCAGCTTGATGCCAGGGGGCGTGAATGAGCAGTTCTTC,CASSLMPGGVNEQFF
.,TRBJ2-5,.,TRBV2,TGTGCCAGCAGTGAATTCCCCCAGGTCCATGCCGTGGAGACCCAGTACTTC,CASSEFPQVHAVETQYF
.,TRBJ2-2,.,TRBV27,TGTGCCAGCAGTTTAGGGGGAACCCCCGGGGAGCTGTTTTTT,CASSLGGTPGELFF
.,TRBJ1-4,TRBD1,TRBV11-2,TGTGCCAGCAGCGCTAGGGGGCGACAGATATTT,CASSARGRQIF
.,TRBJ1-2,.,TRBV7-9,TGTGCCAGCAGCTCTACCCTACAGGGAGGGTATGGCTACACCTTC,CASSSTLQGGYGYTF
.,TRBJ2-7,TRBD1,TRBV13,TGTGCCAGCAGCTCCCGGGGACAGGGTTCAATCGAGCAGTACTTC,CASSSRGQGSIEQYF
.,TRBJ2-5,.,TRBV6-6,TGTGCCAGCATGGAGTGGGGAAAGACCCAGTACTTC,CASMEWGKTQYF
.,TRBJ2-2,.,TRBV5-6,TGTGCCAGCAGCTTAACGGGGAACACCGGGGAGCTGTTTTTT,CASSLTGNTGELFF
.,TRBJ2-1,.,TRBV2,TGTGCCAGCAGTGAGGTCGCAGGTACCTACAATGAGCAGTTCTTC,CASSEVAGTYNEQFF
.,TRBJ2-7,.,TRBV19,TGTGCCAGTAGTGGAGGGACGGGAGAATACGAGCAGTACTTC,CASSGGTGEYEQYF
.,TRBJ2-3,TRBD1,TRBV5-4,TGTGCCAGCAGCTTGGGGACAGGGTACACTTTCCGCACAGATACGCAGTATTTT,CASSLGTGYTFRTDTQYF
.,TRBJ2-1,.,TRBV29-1,TGCAGCGTTGAAGGAGGACGAGACAATGAGCAGTTCTTC,CSVEGGRDNEQFF
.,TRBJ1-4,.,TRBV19,TGTGCCAGTAGTATTGTAGGGGATGGAGAAAAACTGTTTTTT,CASSIVGDGEKLFF
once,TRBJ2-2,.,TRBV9,TGTGCCAGCAGCGTAGATACAGGGCGATTATCTGGGGAGCTGTTTTTT,CASSVDTGRLSGELFF
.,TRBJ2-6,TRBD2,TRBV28,TGTGCCAGCAGTTTTTTGACGGGAGGGGGTGTGTCTGGGGCCAACGTCCTGACTTTC,CASSFLTGGGVSGANVLTF
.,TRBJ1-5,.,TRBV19,TGTGCCAGTAGTAACGGCAGGGTGGATCAGCCCCAGCATTTT,CASSNGRVDQPQHF
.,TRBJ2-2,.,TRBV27,TGTGCCAGCAGTCAATATACCGGGGAGCTGTTTTTT,CASSQYTGELFF
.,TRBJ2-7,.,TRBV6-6,TGTGCCAGCAGTCCGACAGAGCACTACGAGCAGTACTTC,CASSPTEHYEQYF
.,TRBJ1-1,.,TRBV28,TGTGCCAGCGGTTGGGTACATGGGGAAGACACTGAAGCTTTCTTT,CASGWVHGEDTEAFF
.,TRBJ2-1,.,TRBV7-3,TGTGCCAGCAGCGTGGCTAGCGCAGATGAGCAGTTCTTC,CASSVASADEQFF
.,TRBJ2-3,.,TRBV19,TGTGCCAGTAGTATAGGGCTAGCGACTAGCACAGATACGCAGTATTTT,CASSIGLATSTDTQYF
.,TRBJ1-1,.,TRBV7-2,TGTGCCAGCAGCCACTATCGAGCTGAAGCTTTCTTT,CASSHYRAEAFF
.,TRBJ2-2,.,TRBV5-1,TGCGCCAGCAGCTTGGCCAAGGGGGGAACCCCCGGGGAGCTGTTTTTT,CASSLAKGGTPGELFF
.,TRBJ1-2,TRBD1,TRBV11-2,TGTGCCAGCAGCTTGAATGACAGGGACTCCTATAACTATGGCTACACCTTC,CASSLNDRDSYNYGYTF
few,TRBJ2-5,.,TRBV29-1,TGCAGCGTTCCCCGAGGGGGGTGGGAGACCCAGTACTTC,CSVPRGGWETQYF
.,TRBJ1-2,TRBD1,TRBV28,TGTGCCACCAAACAGGGGAACTATGGCTACACCTTC,CATKQGNYGYTF
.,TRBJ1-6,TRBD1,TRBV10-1,TGCGCCAGCAACCGGGACAGCAATTCACCCCTCCACTTT,CASNRDSNSPLHF
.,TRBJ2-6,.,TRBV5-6,TGTGCCAGCAGCTTGCAGGGGGACTACTCTGGGGCCAACGTCCTGACTTTC,CASSLQGDYSGANVLTF
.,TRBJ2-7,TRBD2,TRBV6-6,TGTGCCAGCAGCGTGACTAGCGGCTCCTACGAGCAGTACTTC,CASSVTSGSYEQYF
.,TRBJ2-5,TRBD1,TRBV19,TGTGCCAGTAGTGGACAGGGCCAAGAGACCCAGTACTTC,CASSGQGQETQYF
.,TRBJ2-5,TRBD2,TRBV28,TGTGCCAGCAGTTTTGGACTAGCGGGAGAGATCCCCCAAGAGACCCAGTACTTC,CASSFGLAGEIPQETQYF
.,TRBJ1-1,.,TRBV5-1,TGCGCCAGCAGCGTACAGGCCGAGAACACTGAAGCTTTCTTT,CASSVQAENTEAFF
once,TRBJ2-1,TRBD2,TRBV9,TGTGCCAGCAGCGTAGCGGGGACTAGCGGGAGCGGTGAGCAGTTCTTC,CASSVAGTSGSGEQFF
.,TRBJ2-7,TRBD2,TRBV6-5,TGTGCCAGCAGATTAGCGGGAGAGGTCTACGAGCAGTACTTC,CASRLAGEVYEQYF
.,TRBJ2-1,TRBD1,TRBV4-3,TGCGCCAGCAGCCAAGGAGGACAGGTCGGTGAGCAGTTCTTC,CASSQGGQVGEQFF
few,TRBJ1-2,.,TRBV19,TGTGCCAGTAGTTTCGGGACCTCGGTGAACTATGGCTACACCTTC,CASSFGTSVNYGYTF
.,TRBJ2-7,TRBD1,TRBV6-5,TGTGCCACCTTGGACAGGCGTCCCTACGAGCAGTACTTC,CATLDRRPYEQYF
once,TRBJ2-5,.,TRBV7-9,TGTGCCAGCAGCCTCCTGGGGGCGGAGACCCAGTACTTC,CASSLLGAETQYF
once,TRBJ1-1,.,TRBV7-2,TGTGCCAGCAGCTTAGGGGGGCGGGACATGAACACTGAAGCTTTCTTT,CASSLGGRDMNTEAFF
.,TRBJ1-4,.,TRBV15,TGTGCCACCAGCGGAGGGCAGAGGGAAAATGAAAAACTGTTTTTT,CATSGGQRENEKLFF
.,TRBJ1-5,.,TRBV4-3,TGCGCAACGTGCCAGCCCCAGCATTTT,CATCQPQHF
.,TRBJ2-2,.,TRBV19,TGTGCCAGTAGTGGGGGACGGAGACCCGGGGAGCTGTTTTTT,CASSGGRRPGELFF
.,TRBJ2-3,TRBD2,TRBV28,TGTGCCAGCAGTTTTTCGGGAGGGCCCCCTAGCACAGATACGCAGTATTTT,CASSFSGGPPSTDTQYF
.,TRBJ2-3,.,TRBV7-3,TGTGCCAGCAAAGCCCAAACCACAGATACGCAGTATTTT,CASKAQTTDTQYF
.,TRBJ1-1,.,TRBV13,TGTGCCAGCAGCTTCGGGGACCTGAGACGGACTGAAGCTTTCTTT,CASSFGDLRRTEAFF
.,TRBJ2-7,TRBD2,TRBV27,TGTGCCAGCAGTACCCCGGGGGGAATCGACTACGAGCAGTACTTC,CASSTPGGIDYEQYF
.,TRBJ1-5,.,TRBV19,TGTGCCAGTAGTTCCGGGGAGGGTAACAATCAGCCCCAGCATTTT,CASSSGEGNNQPQHF
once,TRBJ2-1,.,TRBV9,TGTGCCAGCAGCGCCGGGGGGCGGGCGCCCAATGAGCAGTTCTTC,CASSAGGRAPNEQFF
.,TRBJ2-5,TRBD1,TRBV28,TGTGCCAGCAGTTTAGAGGGGGCCCGCAGAGACCAAGAGACCCAGTACTTC,CASSLEGARRDQETQYF
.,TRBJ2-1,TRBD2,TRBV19,TGTGCCAGTAGTATAGCAGCGGGAGGGGGCAATGAGCAGTTCTTC,CASSIAAGGGNEQFF
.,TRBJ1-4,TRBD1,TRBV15,TGTGCCACCAGCAGAGGGGTGGGGACAGGCGGTGAAAAACTGTTTTTT,CATSRGVGTGGEKLFF
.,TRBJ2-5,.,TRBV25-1,TGTGCCAGCAGTGAATGGGGGACCCACCAAGAGACCCAGTACTTC,CASSEWGTHQETQYF
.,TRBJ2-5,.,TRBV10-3,TGTGCCATCGGACAGGGAGGGGAGACCCAGTACTTC,CAIGQGGETQYF
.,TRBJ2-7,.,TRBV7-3,TGTGCCAGCAGCTTAACAGGGGATAGCGACGAGCAGTACTTC,CASSLTGDSDEQYF
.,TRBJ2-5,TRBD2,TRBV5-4,TGTGCCAGCAGCTTCGGGGGAGCGGGAGGCCCTGTACCCGGGACCCAGTACTTC,CASSFGGAGGPVPGTQYF
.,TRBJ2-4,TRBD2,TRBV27,TGTGCCAGCAGGGGACTAGCGGGAGTCGGGGGAGCCAAAAACATTCAGTACTTC,CASRGLAGVGGAKNIQYF